A selection of T cell receptor beta chains follows, all from one sample in a study of blood T cells in healthy people across ages. MiXCR, run by TCRdb on the 5' RACE reads, gives a single entry per CDR3 protein. The table lists about 800,000 distinct CDR3 sequences, 58% of them singletons. Sequenced material: blood. The receptors were gathered from a man aged 25-40 years in good health. The conserved cysteine and the conserved F or W are not part of the CDR3 here. Each record gives: CDR3 protein, V gene, J gene, clone size. A clone size is listed for some rows: how often the clone was seen (once, few, many), or a class if it is expanded.

CDR3aa: SVVFGTRDGQQF
v_gene: TRBV29-1
j_gene: TRBJ2-1
abundance: .

CDR3aa: SAKGTGRTEAF
v_gene: TRBV20-1
j_gene: TRBJ1-1
abundance: few

CDR3aa: ASSLGGAGDEKLF
v_gene: TRBV7-2
j_gene: TRBJ1-4
abundance: few

CDR3aa: ASRSRANTEAF
v_gene: TRBV28
j_gene: TRBJ1-1
abundance: once

CDR3aa: ASSLTSGGNEQF
v_gene: TRBV6-1
j_gene: TRBJ2-1
abundance: few

CDR3aa: SARDPTGGPYEQY
v_gene: TRBV20-1
j_gene: TRBJ2-5
abundance: .

CDR3aa: ASSYSDGYNYGYT
v_gene: TRBV6-5
j_gene: TRBJ1-2
abundance: .

CDR3aa: ASSEWGLASQETQY
v_gene: TRBV10-2
j_gene: TRBJ2-5
abundance: .

CDR3aa: ATSREPQAGGYT
v_gene: TRBV15
j_gene: TRBJ1-2
abundance: .

CDR3aa: ASSTGTGTDTQY
v_gene: TRBV9
j_gene: TRBJ2-3
abundance: .

CDR3aa: SVERYGTGGEETQY
v_gene: TRBV29-1
j_gene: TRBJ2-5
abundance: few

CDR3aa: ASKAGTSGRRNEQF
v_gene: TRBV6-5
j_gene: TRBJ2-1
abundance: .

CDR3aa: SARSVAQGAHNEQF
v_gene: TRBV20-1
j_gene: TRBJ2-1
abundance: .

CDR3aa: ASRLAGGSETQY
v_gene: TRBV27
j_gene: TRBJ2-5
abundance: few

CDR3aa: ASSSAVRWTEAF
v_gene: TRBV28
j_gene: TRBJ1-1
abundance: .

CDR3aa: ASSLVKTGENYEQY
v_gene: TRBV7-2
j_gene: TRBJ2-7
abundance: .

CDR3aa: ASSSPTSRGARADTQY
v_gene: TRBV28
j_gene: TRBJ2-3
abundance: .